These 20 T cell receptor beta chains originate from one sample sequenced in a study of blood T cell repertoires in COVID-19. Sequencing used immunoSEQ multiplex PCR; TCRdb keeps in-frame clones, though not all of them. The sample consists of about 120,000 clones, 90% of them appearing once. The material sequenced was peripheral blood. These receptors were obtained from a man in his 60s with COVID-19, enrolled during active disease.

The genes are TRBV4-1 and TRBJ1-4; 7 bases line up with TRBD1. The CDR3 covers 16 residues. V dropped 1 base and J dropped 6; count of bases not matched to a gene: 8. Germline loops: CDR1 MGHRA, CDR2 YSYEKL. The CDR3 nucleotides read TGCGCCAGCAGCCAAGTTGGACAGGAAAGGGATGAAAAACTGTTTTTT. Translating gives CASSQVGQERDEKLFF.

The chain combines TRBV7-2 with TRBJ1-2; 10 bases match TRBD1. Germline CDR1 is SGHTA and CDR2 is FQGNSA. The V and J ends lost 4 bases and 3 bases, in that order; junction bases with no gene match: 5. The CDR3 totals 15 residues. The CDR3 sequence: CASSSADRGDYGYTF. CDR3 bases: TGTGCCAGCAGCTCTGCGGACAGGGGGGACTATGGCTACACCTTC.

The genes are TRBV6-6 and TRBJ1-5; D unclear. With 2 bases removed from V and 4 bases from J, the gap between germline ends came to 12 bases. There are 15 residues in the CDR3. The V gene's germline CDR1 is MNHNY and CDR2 SVGAGI (reference sequence). CDR3 sequence: CASSYERSQNQPQHF. In nucleotides, the CDR3 is TGTGCCAGCAGTTACGAACGATCTCAGAATCAGCCCCAGCATTTT.

The chain joins TRBV19 to TRBJ2-7, with 14 bases lining up with TRBD2. Trimming removed 5 bases from V and 2 bases from J; junction bases left unmatched: 17. This CDR3 contains 20 residues. Germline V gene data show CDR1 as LNHDA and CDR2 as SQIVND (reference sequence). CDR3 DNA sequence: TGTGCCAGTAGTTGGTCCGGGACAGCCGGGACTAGCGGGAGAGCCTACGAGCAGTACTTC. Translation gives CASSWSGTAGTSGRAYEQYF.

The gene calls are TRBV19 and TRBJ2-5; 11 positions agree with TRBD2. V lost 5 bases and J lost 1; bases outside the gene matches: 6. Per the germline V gene, CDR1 is LNHDA and CDR2 is SQIVND (reference sequence). This CDR3 contains 16 residues. The CDR3 protein is CASSPRTSGLQETQYF. CDR3 DNA: TGTGCCAGTAGTCCTCGGACTAGCGGGCTCCAAGAGACCCAGTACTTC.

This chain links TRBV24-1 with TRBJ2-5, with D possibly TRBD1 on 7 matching bases. The germline V gene has CDR1 KGHDR and CDR2 SFDVKD. Trimming left V 1 base short and J 4 bases short, with 21 bases between. The CDR3 spans 18 residues. The CDR3 nucleotides read TGTGCCACCAGTGATTTTGCAGGGGGGCATACGATTTTAGAGACCCAGTACTTC. Translating gives CATSDFAGGHTILETQYF.

The CDR3 coding sequence is TGCGCCAGCAGCCAAGAGAGGGACACCCCGAACACCGGGGAGCTGTTTTTT. It yields the protein CASSQERDTPNTGELFF. The genes are TRBV4-3 and TRBJ2-2; D might be TRBD1 (6 bases). Germline V CDR1 and CDR2: LGHNA, YSLEER. Trimming shortened V by 0 bases and J by 0 bases, and 11 bases separated the two germline ends. This CDR3 spans 17 amino acids.

The chain carries TRBV30 and TRBJ2-1; TRBD2 agrees at 7 bases. CDR3 length: 13 residues. V shed 3 bases, J shed 7 bases, and the junction held 6 bases outside the gene matches. Germline loops: CDR1 GTSNPN, CDR2 SVGIG (reference sequence). In nucleotides, the CDR3 is TGTGCCTGGAGGACGGGAGGCCTTAATGAGCAGTTCTTC. It encodes CAWRTGGLNEQFF.

This chain connects TRBV7-3 to TRBJ2-5; 8 bases match TRBD2. V trimming: 4 bases; J trimming: 4 bases; junction bases outside the gene matches: 5. Germline V CDR1 and CDR2: SGHTA, FQGTGA. This CDR3 region has 14 residues. The CDR3 here is CASSSIAGSETQYF. The CDR3 nucleotides are TGTGCCAGCAGCTCCATAGCGGGATCAGAGACCCAGTACTTC.

The chain carries TRBV27 and TRBJ2-7, with D possibly TRBD1 on 6 matching bases. V lost 6 bases and J lost 7, with 19 bases in between. Germline CDR1 MNHEY, CDR2 SMNVEV (reference sequence). This CDR3 has 14 amino acids. The CDR3 coding sequence is TGTGCCAGCAGGTGGGGGACAAAAGTGTGGGAGCAGTACTTC. It yields the protein CASRWGTKVWEQYF.

The chain links TRBV11-2 to TRBJ1-1; a weak D match, TRBD1 (5 bases). Germline V lookup: CDR1 SGHAT, CDR2 FQNNGV. The CDR3 is made up of 14 amino acids. V lost 6 bases and J 4 bases, leaving 15 bases between the germline ends. The CDR3, as DNA: TGTGCCAGCAGGAAGAGGAGGGGACCCACTGAAGCTTTCTTT. This sequence encodes CASRKRRGPTEAFF.

The chain couples TRBV6-5 to TRBJ2-7, with D tentatively TRBD2 (6 bases). The CDR3 is 14 residues long. Germline V gene lookup returns CDR1 MNHEY and CDR2 SVGAGI. Trimming left V 6 bases short and J 4 bases short, with 16 bases between. CDR3 coding DNA: TGTGCCAGCAGGGGGGGAACGTTCCTGTACGAGCAGTACTTC. It specifies CASRGGTFLYEQYF.

This sequence joins TRBV28 and TRBJ1-4; the match to TRBD1 covers 9 bases. This CDR3 comprises 16 residues. Germline CDR1 reads MDHEN; CDR2 reads SYDVKM. J lost 4 bases, V lost 5 bases, and 8 bases had no gene match. The CDR3 reads CASSPKPGQGNEKLFF. In DNA form, the CDR3 reads TGTGCCAGCAGTCCCAAGCCGGGACAGGGTAATGAAAAACTGTTTTTT.

This clone showed up just a few times. Here the CDR3 reads CASRFVGLADNEQFF. The DNA for the CDR3 is TGTGCCAGCAGGTTTGTAGGACTAGCGGACAATGAGCAGTTCTTC. This rearrangement joins TRBV5-6 to TRBJ2-1, with 10 nucleotides matching TRBD2. The CDR3 runs 15 residues. The V gene end was trimmed by 5 bases and the J gene end by 5 bases; junction bases not matched to a gene: 7. Germline CDR1 reads SGHDT; CDR2 reads YYEEEE.

This chain uses TRBV27 with TRBJ2-1, with 7 bases lining up with TRBD2. V lost 1 base and J lost 6; bases outside the gene matches: 6. Looked up from germline, CDR1 is MNHEY and CDR2 is SMNVEV (reference sequence). This CDR3 is 15 amino acids long. CDR3 sequence reads: CASSLLSGMGNEQFF. As DNA, the CDR3 is TGTGCCAGCAGTTTATTGAGCGGGATGGGCAATGAGCAGTTCTTC.

The rearrangement uses TRBV4-1 and TRBJ1-2, with TRBD1 matching over 7 bases. The CDR3 is made up of 14 amino acids. J lost 4 bases, V lost 4 bases, and 6 bases had no gene match. Germline CDR1 and CDR2: MGHRA and YSYEKL. CDR3 DNA: TGCGCCAGCAGCCCGGAATGGGACAGCTATGGCTACACCTTC. Translating gives CASSPEWDSYGYTF.

The rearrangement joins TRBV7-3 to TRBJ2-1, with 10 nucleotides matching TRBD2. V shed 3 bases, J shed 4 bases, and the junction held 3 bases outside the gene matches. The CDR3 extends over 15 amino acids. The germline V gene encodes CDR1 SGHTA and CDR2 FQGTGA. DNA of the CDR3: TGTGCCAGCAGCTTGGCACTAGCGGGATACAATGAGCAGTTCTTC. It yields the protein CASSLALAGYNEQFF.

The gene calls are TRBV27 and TRBJ2-1, with 8 nucleotides matching TRBD2. The ends lost 6 bases at V and 3 bases at J; junction bases unmatched: 10. Germline CDR1 MNHEY, CDR2 SMNVEV (reference sequence). This CDR3 has 16 amino acids. The CDR3 DNA follows: TGTGCCAGCAGCCGCGAGGATAGCGGGGTCTACAATGAGCAGTTCTTC. It translates to CASSREDSGVYNEQFF.

This chain uses TRBV18 with TRBJ1-6; D remains unclear. The CDR3 length is 16 residues. V lost 2 bases and J lost 1, with 9 bases in between. Per the germline V gene, CDR1 is KGHSH and CDR2 is LQKENI. CDR3 amino acids: CASSPFQTSYNSPLHF. The CDR3 nucleotides read TGTGCCAGCTCACCATTCCAGACTTCCTATAATTCACCCCTCCACTTT.

V is TRBV5-1 and J is TRBJ2-7, with D maybe TRBD2 (5 bases). CDR3 size: 15 residues. CDR1 and CDR2 from the germline V gene are SGHRS and YFSETQ. With 0 bases removed from V and 7 bases from J, the gap between germline ends came to 17 bases. CDR3 DNA: TGCGCCAGCAGCTTGGGTTACGGGAAATACGGGGAGCAGTACTTC. Protein sequence: CASSLGYGKYGEQYF.